This T cell receptor (beta chain) was retrieved from a study of blood T cell repertoires in COVID-19. Study at large: The cDNA or gDNA used as material had been derived from T cells, B-cell-depleted T cells, or PBMCs.

Here immunoSEQ multiplex PCR was the method, and the copy in TCRdb shows in-frame clones only, minus some. The data show around 290,000 clones, more than 85% seen once. V gave up 0 bases and J gave up 2 bases, with 8 bases separating them. The CDR3 has 14 residues. Germline V gene data show CDR1 as SGHNT and CDR2 as YENEEA. The chain uses TRBV11-3 and TRBJ2-7; D gene unclear. The receptor comes from a woman between 25 and 40 years old with COVID-19, enrolled during active disease. The sequencing sample was made of peripheral blood. The CDR3 DNA reads as TGTGCCAGCAGCTTAGATCCGACTCCCTACGAGCAGTACTTC. It encodes CASSLDPTPYEQYF.